Included here is one TCR beta chain sequence, with context. Its antigen is still unknown. Generated by immunoSEQ multiplex PCR, the TCRdb table keeps only in-frame clones and is missing some. Counted here are about 9,900 clones, 60% to 65% occurring once; the ten biggest clones make up 12%. Germline lookup yields CDR1 MNHEY and CDR2 SVGAGI. The CDR3 runs 14 residues. The V gene end was trimmed by 5 bases and the J gene end by 4 bases; junction bases not matched to a gene: 7. The record originates from a study of early stage breast cancer tumors. Study summary: About 80% of the 16 invasive tumors were ER+, PR+ and HER2-. The ER+/PR+/HER2- tumors included roughly 8 ductal and a few lobular carcinomas.

Study conclusions and caveats: Compared with adjacent normal breast, tumors showed about 2.5-fold denser, more clonal T cells.

The sequence came from a person aged 55 to 70 with breast cancer. Sequencing was performed on breast tumor tissue. The chain carries TRBV6-5 and TRBJ1-2; 7 bases fit TRBD1. CDR3 DNA: TGTGCCAGCAGTGAAGGACAGGCCCCCTATGGCTACACCTTC. Protein product: CASSEGQAPYGYTF.